This T cell receptor (beta chain) derives from a study of T-cell memory formation after mild COVID-19. This clonotype was observed a few times. From the 5' RACE reads, TCRdb called clonotypes with MiXCR, one entry per CDR3 protein. The data contain around 320,000 distinct CDR3 sequences, roughly an eighth of them singletons. Sequenced: PBMCs or a T cell subset sorted from them (not recorded which). This clonotype originated in a man aged 18 to 29 who had mild COVID-19 (a few samples of this study predate the infection). Cell type and time point are not known.

Here the CDR3 reads CASRDTTNYGYTF. The CDR3, as DNA: TGTGCCAGCCGGGACACTACTAACTATGGCTACACCTTC. The chain links TRBV6-5 to TRBJ1-2; D may be TRBD1 (6 bases). Germline V gene sequence: CDR1 MNHEY, CDR2 SVGAGI. Trimming left V 8 bases short and J 0 bases short, with 10 bases between. The CDR3 length is 13 residues.